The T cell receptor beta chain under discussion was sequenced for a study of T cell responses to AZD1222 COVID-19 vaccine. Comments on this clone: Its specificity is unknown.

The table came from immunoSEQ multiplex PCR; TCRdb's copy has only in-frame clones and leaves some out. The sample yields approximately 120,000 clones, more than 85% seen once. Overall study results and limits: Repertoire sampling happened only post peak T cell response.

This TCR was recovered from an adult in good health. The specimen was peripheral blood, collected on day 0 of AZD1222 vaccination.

CDR3 nucleotides: TGTGCCAGTAGCCTAAACAGGGGTAGGACTGAAGCTTTCTTT. This gives the protein CASSLNRGRTEAFF. This rearrangement joins TRBV19 to TRBJ1-1; 7 nucleotides line up with TRBD1. Looked up from germline, CDR1 is LNHDA and CDR2 is SQIVND (reference sequence). Trimming removed 6 bases from V and 5 bases from J; junction bases left unmatched: 9. CDR3 length: 14 residues.